Shown below are 5 T cell receptor beta chains from a single sample sequenced in a study of T cells in Graves' hyperthyroidism and ophthalmopathy. RNA transcripts provided the source from which TCR beta CDR3 regions were amplified. An initial round of RT-PCR targeting the TCR CDR3 relied on the HTBI primer set. TCRdb re-derived calls from the multiplex PCR reads in MiXCR, one entry per CDR3 protein. The sample holds a few hundred thousand distinct CDR3 sequences, 16% seen once. Sequencing was carried out using blood. The source is a woman aged 40 to 50 with Graves' ophthalmopathy.

The J gene is TRBJ2-1, the V gene TRBV24-1; TRBD2 aligns across 7 bases. V lost 2 bases to trimming and J lost 4 bases; unmatched junction nucleotides: 7. Germline V gene lookup returns CDR1 KGHDR and CDR2 SFDVKD. The CDR3 spans 16 residues. The DNA for the CDR3 is TGTGCCACCAGTGATTCCGGTACTAGCGTTTACAATGAGCAGTTCTTC. Translation: CATSDSGTSVYNEQFF.

This clonotype was seen a few times. J is TRBJ2-2 and V is TRBV4-2, with 15 bases aligning to TRBD2. This CDR3 contains 16 residues. V shed 4 bases and J 7 bases; nucleotides not matched to a gene: 4. Germline lookup yields CDR1 LGHNA and CDR2 YNFKEQ. CDR3 nucleotide sequence: TGTGCCAGCAGCCGGACTAGCGGGAGGGCGGACGGGGAGCTGTTTTTT. Translation: CASSRTSGRADGELFF.

This clonotype occurred many times. The CDR3 coding sequence is TGTGCCTGGAGTAAACAGGGGTTTTGGTTCGAGCAGTTCTTC. Translation: CAWSKQGFWFEQFF. V and J are TRBV30 and TRBJ2-1; TRBD1 aligns across 7 bases. V lost 2 bases, J lost 10 bases, and 11 bases stayed unmatched. CDR3 length: 14 residues. Germline V gene data show CDR1 as GTSNPN and CDR2 as SVGIG (reference sequence).

The table lists this clonotype with many counts. The genes are TRBV7-9 and TRBJ2-7; D is undetermined. CDR1 is SEHNR, CDR2 FQNEAQ, per germline (reference sequence). V was cut by 3 bases and J by 6 bases, with 12 bases left in between. The CDR3 is made up of 13 amino acids. The chain's CDR3 is CASSLTDVSEQYF. The CDR3 DNA follows: TGTGCCAGCAGCTTGACGGATGTGTCCGAGCAGTACTTC.

This clonotype was counted at least ten times. This chain joins TRBV3-1 and TRBJ1-5; 8 bases agree with TRBD1. This CDR3 comprises 17 residues. CDR1 LGHDT and CDR2 YNNKEL come from the germline V gene (reference sequence). V shed 0 bases, J shed 5 bases, and the junction held 9 bases outside the gene matches. This CDR3 reads CASSQDPPDRGYQPQHF. In nucleotides, the CDR3 is TGTGCCAGCAGCCAAGATCCCCCTGACAGGGGATATCAGCCCCAGCATTTT.